This record looks at one TCR beta chain sequence and its context. These data originate in a study of shared clonotypes between healthy human individuals. Across the study: The cohort comprised a couple of women and a few men. Their ages spanned 18 to 49 years.

Clones were read by immunoSEQ multiplex PCR, and TCRdb kept only the in-frame ones, dropping some. The table includes about 600,000 clones, about 97% detected once. This sequence originates from a woman aged 25 to 39 in good health. Material for sequencing was naive CD4+ T cells sorted from blood. Stated subset: CD45RA+ positively selected.

In DNA form, the CDR3 reads TGCGCCAGCAGTGAGAATAGGGACAATGAGCAGTTCTTC. As protein: CASSENRDNEQFF. The chain couples TRBV10-1 to TRBJ2-1; no reliable D call. This CDR3 has 13 residues. V lost 2 bases, J lost 5 bases, and 7 bases lay in between. CDR1 is WNHNN, CDR2 SYGVQD, per germline (reference sequence).